The 29 T cell receptor beta chains reported below all come from one sample, sequenced in a study of T cells in Graves' hyperthyroidism and ophthalmopathy. What was amplified from RNA transcripts were TCR beta CDR3 regions. HTBI primers were employed in a first-round RT-PCR of the TCR CDR3. TCRdb redid the calling of the multiplex PCR reads with MiXCR, one entry per CDR3 protein. Of about 420,000 distinct CDR3 sequences in the sample, 15% to 18% were seen once. The sample consisted of blood. Every receptor here comes from a woman aged 18-35 years with Graves' hyperthyroidism.

This clonotype appeared a few times. The genes are TRBV20-1 and TRBJ1-1; D is perhaps TRBD1 (6 bases). This CDR3 is 15 amino acids long. V gave up 2 bases and J gave up 0 bases, with 13 bases separating them. The V gene's germline CDR1 is DFQATT and CDR2 SNEGSKA (reference sequence). CDR3 protein: CSARPPRDMNTEAFF. The CDR3 DNA sequence: TGCAGTGCTAGACCCCCGCGGGACATGAACACTGAAGCTTTCTTT.

This clonotype has at least ten counts. The chain couples TRBV7-9 to TRBJ1-4; 9 nucleotides match TRBD1. V gave up 5 bases and J gave up 0 bases; unmatched junction bases: 7. Per germline, CDR1 SEHNR and CDR2 FQNEAQ (reference sequence). This CDR3 region has 17 residues. For the CDR3, the DNA is TGTGCCAGCAGCACCGGACAGGGGATAACAACTAATGAAAAACTGTTTTTT. It encodes CASSTGQGITTNEKLFF. The full variable domain, its missing parts supplied by reference TRBV7-9 and TRBJ1-4, is DTGVSQNPRHKITKRGQNVTFRCDPISEHNRLYWYRQTLGQGPEFLTYFQNEAQLEKSRLLSDRFSAERPKGSFSTLEIQRTEQGDSAMYLCASSTGQGITTNEKLFFGSGTQLSVL.

The chain combines TRBV12-3 or TRBV12-4 with TRBJ2-1, with TRBD2 matching 10 bases. This CDR3 contains 12 residues. The trim removed 4 bases at V and 15 bases at J, leaving 6 bases unmatched. DNA of the CDR3: TGTGCCAGCAGTTCGCAAGCGGGGGGGTTGTTCTTC. Translating gives CASSSQAGGLFF.

Comments on this clonotype: This may be a read error: a much more frequent sequence differs by one nucleotide. This sequence joins TRBV6-2 or TRBV6-3 and TRBJ2-7, with TRBD2 identical over 15 bases. Unmatched junction bases numbered 9, after V lost 5 bases and J lost 4 bases. The CDR3 length is 17 residues. Germline lookup yields CDR1 MNHEY and CDR2 SVGEGT. The CDR3 reads CASSGGLAGGVPYEQYF. Here the CDR3 DNA reads TGTGCCAGCAGTGGAGGACTAGCGGGGGGGGTACCGTACGAGCAGTACTTC.

The V call is TRBV7-9, the J call TRBJ1-2; 9 bases map to TRBD1. J lost 5 bases, V lost 5 bases, and 12 bases had no gene match. CDR3 length: 16 residues. Germline CDR1 and CDR2: SEHNR and FQNEAQ (reference sequence). The CDR3 protein is CASSVQGQGEGYGYTF. CDR3 in DNA: TGTGCCAGCAGCGTCCAGGGACAGGGCGAGGGTTATGGCTACACCTTC.

This clonotype was observed a few times. The V and J genes are TRBV15 and TRBJ2-7; perhaps TRBD1 as D (5 bases). Trimming pared 1 base from V and 4 bases from J, leaving 14 bases between. CDR1 is LNHNV, CDR2 YYDKDF, per germline (reference sequence). This CDR3 has 15 amino acids. The CDR3 DNA reads as TGTGCCACCAGCAGAGGCCAAGGGGAAAATTACGAGCAGTACTTC. Its translation: CATSRGQGENYEQYF.

As concerns this clonotype: A much bigger clone sits one base away, suggesting this may be a read error. This chain joins TRBV27 and TRBJ2-5; TRBD1 agrees at 9 bases. There are 16 residues in the CDR3. Germline CDR1 reads MNHEY; CDR2 reads SMNVEV (reference sequence). The trim removed 5 bases at V and 6 bases at J, leaving 13 bases unmatched. The CDR3, as DNA: TGTGCCAGCAGTGATGCCTTTGGGACAGGGAGACAGACCCAGTACTTC. Its protein product is CASSDAFGTGRQTQYF.

This clonotype came up many times. The rearrangement links TRBV5-1 to TRBJ2-7; 8 bases match TRBD2. V lost 5 bases to trimming and J lost 0 bases; unmatched junction nucleotides: 7. CDR1 and CDR2 (germline): SGHRS, YFSETQ. This CDR3 comprises 15 residues. The CDR3 DNA is TGCGCCAGCAGAGTATCAGCGGGGGCCTCCTACGAGCAGTACTTC. It codes for CASRVSAGASYEQYF.

This clonotype was seen ten or more times. V usage is TRBV6-1 and J usage is TRBJ1-1; maybe TRBD1 (5 bases). V was cut by 4 bases and J by 6 bases, with 21 bases left in between. CDR3 length: 16 residues. Germline loops: CDR1 MNHNS, CDR2 SASEGT. The chain's CDR3 is CASSAITRVRGSEAFF. The CDR3 DNA is TGTGCCAGCAGTGCCATCACCAGGGTAAGAGGGTCTGAAGCTTTCTTT.

This clonotype was recorded many times. V usage is TRBV6-1 and J usage is TRBJ2-7, with TRBD1 identical over 7 bases. CDR1 is MNHNS, CDR2 SASEGT, per germline. This CDR3 has 15 residues. Trimming removed 2 bases from V and 3 bases from J; junction bases left unmatched: 7. The CDR3 sequence: CASSEPRGQYYEQYF. CDR3 DNA: TGTGCCAGCAGTGAACCACGGGGACAGTACTACGAGCAGTACTTC.

Here the CDR3 DNA reads TGTGCCAGCAGCTTCGGACAGGGTTTGAACACTGAAGCTTTCTTT. Amino acid sequence: CASSFGQGLNTEAFF. The rearrangement joins TRBV7-2 to TRBJ1-1, with 8 bases lining up with TRBD1. CDR1 and CDR2 from the germline V gene are SGHTA and FQGNSA. The length of the CDR3 is 15 residues. V was pared by 3 bases and J by 0 bases, with 3 bases of the junction left unmatched.

There are many counts of this clonotype. This chain uses TRBV2 with TRBJ2-3, with TRBD1 identical over 9 bases. CDR1 and CDR2 (germline): SNHLY, FYNNEI. The J segment lost 0 bases and the V segment lost 4 bases, leaving 14 bases of the junction unmatched. The CDR3 is 19 residues long. The CDR3 nucleotides read TGTGCCAGCAGTGGACCCTGGACAGGGGACTACCCTAGCACAGATACGCAGTATTTT. Protein product: CASSGPWTGDYPSTDTQYF.

This clonotype was picked up many times. This chain joins TRBV27 and TRBJ2-7, with 7 nucleotides matching TRBD1. Germline V gene lookup returns CDR1 MNHEY and CDR2 SMNVEV (reference sequence). The CDR3 is made up of 17 amino acids. V dropped 6 bases and J dropped 3; count of bases not matched to a gene: 17. Here the CDR3 reads CASRYKTGTAQIYEQYF. For the CDR3, the DNA is TGTGCCAGCAGATACAAAACCGGGACAGCCCAGATCTACGAGCAGTACTTC.

The chain is built from TRBV6-1 and TRBJ2-2; D is unclear. Germline CDR1 is MNHNS and CDR2 is SASEGT. The CDR3 extends over 14 amino acids. Trimming left V 6 bases short and J 3 bases short, with 11 bases between. The CDR3 sequence is CASRSIAYTGELFF. In DNA form, the CDR3 reads TGTGCCAGCAGATCCATCGCTTACACCGGGGAGCTGTTTTTT.

A few counts support this clonotype. The V gene is TRBV20-1, the J gene TRBJ1-5; D is possibly TRBD1 (6 bases). Germline values: CDR1 DFQATT, CDR2 SNEGSKA (reference sequence). Trimming removed 3 bases from V and 0 bases from J, with 9 bases in between. This CDR3 region has 14 residues. Here the CDR3 reads CSARTGDSNQPQHF. In DNA form, the CDR3 reads TGCAGTGCTAGGACAGGCGATAGCAATCAGCCCCAGCATTTT.

Points on this clonotype: With a much larger clone just one base away, this may be a read error. V usage is TRBV2 and J usage is TRBJ1-5; D unclear. The CDR3 totals 15 residues. Germline values: CDR1 SNHLY, CDR2 FYNNEI. CDR3 residues: CACSEDGFGNQPQHF. The CDR3 nucleotides are TGTGCCTGCAGTGAAGACGGTTTCGGCAATCAGCCCCAGCATTTT.

This clonotype was observed a handful of times. This sequence joins TRBV13 and TRBJ1-5; no firm D call. V was pared by 5 bases and J by 6 bases, with 8 bases between. Germline V gene lookup returns CDR1 PRHDT and CDR2 FYEKMQ (reference sequence). The CDR3 runs 12 residues. CDR3 sequence reads: CASSAGTQPQHF. CDR3 coding DNA: TGTGCCAGCAGCGCCGGAACTCAGCCCCAGCATTTT.

CDR3 DNA sequence: TGTGCCACTCTCAGACTAGCGGGGGGGCCAGATACGCAGTATTTT. As protein: CATLRLAGGPDTQYF. The chain recombines TRBV6-1 with TRBJ2-3; 14 nucleotides align to TRBD2. J was trimmed by 4 bases and V by 10 bases; bases with no gene match: 7. Per the germline V gene, CDR1 is MNHNS and CDR2 is SASEGT. The CDR3 runs to 15 residues.

This clonotype was seen more than once but under ten times. The gene calls are TRBV19 and TRBJ2-2; D uncertain. V was clipped by 4 bases and J by 6 bases, with 9 bases between them. Germline CDR1 is LNHDA and CDR2 is SQIVND (reference sequence). The CDR3 is 13 amino acids. Written as DNA, the CDR3 is TGTGCCAGTAGTACCCAACCCGCCGGGGAGCTGTTTTTT. It codes for CASSTQPAGELFF.

This clonotype was detected many times. This chain links TRBV28 with TRBJ2-7, with 11 bases that match TRBD2. This CDR3 has 15 residues. In germline, CDR1 is MDHEN, CDR2 SYDVKM. V lost 6 bases to trimming and J lost 4 bases; unmatched junction nucleotides: 8. CDR3 region: CASRRTLAGGYEQYF. The CDR3 DNA is TGTGCCAGCAGGCGGACCCTAGCGGGGGGATACGAGCAGTACTTC.

This clonotype was seen repeatedly, ten times or more. J is TRBJ2-7 and V is TRBV2, with D tentatively TRBD1 or TRBD2 (7 bases each). The length of the CDR3 is 13 residues. V was shortened by 8 bases and J by 2 bases, with 13 bases between the two germline ends. CDR1 is SNHLY and CDR2 is FYNNEI in the germline V gene. The CDR3 spells CASGGGQTYEQYF. CDR3 sequence (DNA): TGTGCCAGCGGCGGGGGACAGACCTACGAGCAGTACTTC.

As concerns this clonotype: This could be a read error, since a much larger clone is one nucleotide away. V is TRBV28 and J is TRBJ2-1, with D possibly matching TRBD2 (6 bases). Germline-derived CDR1 and CDR2 are MDHEN and SYDVKM. CDR3 size: 14 residues. The CDR3 DNA follows: TGTGCCAGCAAGGAAGGTTCCGGGAGCACTGAGCGGTTCTTC. Residues: CASKEGSGSTERFF.

This clonotype was detected ten times or more. The rearrangement links TRBV11-2 to TRBJ2-1; D assignment may be TRBD1 or TRBD2 (6 bases each). The V gene lost 5 bases and the J gene lost 0 bases, with 20 bases spanning the gap. The CDR3 consists of 18 residues. Germline V gene data show CDR1 as SGHAT and CDR2 as FQNNGV. CDR3 protein: CASSLDFGGTSSYNEQFF. The CDR3 DNA is TGTGCCAGCAGCCTGGACTTCGGGGGCACAAGCTCCTACAATGAGCAGTTCTTC.

This clonotype was counted only a few times. The chain recombines TRBV6-1 with TRBJ2-5; TRBD2 agrees at 9 bases. Trimming cost V 8 bases and J 2 bases; bases outside gene matches: 6. Germline CDR1 MNHNS, CDR2 SASEGT. This CDR3 is built from 14 residues. This CDR3 reads CASQLAGFQETQYF. CDR3 in DNA: TGTGCCAGCCAGCTAGCGGGGTTTCAAGAGACCCAGTACTTC.

V gene TRBV5-4 combines with J gene TRBJ2-1; the D gene is possibly TRBD2 (7 bases). CDR1 and CDR2 (germline): SGHNT, YYREEE (reference sequence). This CDR3 spans 16 amino acids. V lost 4 bases to trimming and J lost 8 bases, with 22 bases between them. CDR3 bases: TGTGCCAGCAGCGAGGTTGTGGGGGGGGGCTTGGATGAGCAGTTCTTC. It is translated as CASSEVVGGGLDEQFF.

This clonotype was counted at least ten times. The gene calls are TRBV7-2 and TRBJ2-1, with 9 bases that match TRBD2. J was trimmed by 14 bases and V by 5 bases; bases with no gene match: 10. The CDR3 is made up of 13 amino acids. Per the germline V gene, CDR1 is SGHTA and CDR2 is FQGNSA. The CDR3 DNA reads as TGTGCCAGCAGCGCCATGGCGGGAGGGCTCGAGTTCTTC. It yields the protein CASSAMAGGLEFF.

J is TRBJ2-7 and V is TRBV20-1; D is unclear. The ends were cut back, 4 bases at V and 3 bases at J, with 7 bases in the middle. Per germline, CDR1 DFQATT and CDR2 SNEGSKA (reference sequence). This CDR3 contains 11 residues. The CDR3 DNA is TGCAGTGCTACGGACGTCTACGAGCAGTACTTC. Translated, it gives CSATDVYEQYF.

This clonotype has a handful of counts. V and J are TRBV9 and TRBJ1-1, with 7 bases lining up with TRBD1. The CDR3 totals 15 residues. From germline, CDR1 is SGDLS and CDR2 YYNGEE. V trimming: 4 bases; J trimming: 3 bases; junction bases outside the gene matches: 9. CDR3 coding DNA: TGTGCCAGCAGCCCCAACAGGGGCCATTACACTGAAGCTTTCTTT. Its translation: CASSPNRGHYTEAFF.

This clonotype was counted at least ten times. The chain couples TRBV11-1 to TRBJ2-2; possibly TRBD1 for D (6 bases). This CDR3 has 19 residues. V lost 5 bases, J lost 1 base, and 23 bases lay in between. Germline V CDR1 and CDR2: SGHAT, FQDESV (reference sequence). The CDR3 here is CASSPRGFGFSLNTGELFF. DNA of the CDR3: TGTGCCAGCAGCCCCAGGGGTTTTGGGTTTTCGCTGAACACCGGGGAGCTGTTTTTT.